This T cell receptor beta chain came from a study of PD-1 blockade in classical Hodgkin lymphoma (TCRdb year 2020). About the investigation overall: Nivolumab dosing was 3 mg/kg intravenously every 2 weeks, continuing until either disease progression or unacceptable toxicity. To define a peripheral blood immune signature of response to PD-1 blockade in classical Hodgkin lymphoma, the study combined TCR beta sequencing with CyTOF.

This specimen's time point label, per the study, means: cycle 4 day 1 (C4D1), after around six weeks of nivolumab. Every trial patient had relapsed after autologous stem cell transplantation, and cohorts A, B and C differed in prior brentuximab vedotin exposure. Using a Miltenyi CD4+ T cell isolation kit, CD4+ T cells were purified from thawed PBMCs through magnetic negative selection. A total of around 59 patients with relapsed/refractory classical Hodgkin lymphoma made up the trial cohort, and each patient's best overall response was complete response, partial response or progressive disease. In the multi-cohort phase II CheckMate 205 trial, trial patients received single-agent nivolumab. Best overall response was determined by an independent review committee according to the 2007 International Working Group response criteria. Trial PBMCs were obtained immediately prior to nivolumab initiation (C1D1) and on therapy at cycle 2 day 1 and cycle 4 day 1. After peripheral blood was drawn into 8 mL Vacutainer Cell Preparation Tubes, PBMCs were isolated by centrifugation and then cryopreserved. Purified CD4+ and CD8+ fractions were prepared only for cases where an additional PBMC sample was available. On LS columns in a quadroMACS separator, the magnetically labelled cells were depleted, and the flow-through was collected as the purified fraction.

What the authors observed across the whole study: Lower diversity was observed in patients in whom nivolumab was started less than 1 year after ASCT, and these patients were excluded from later analyses so that confounding by immune reconstitution would be avoided. Baseline TCR diversity was reported as lower in newly diagnosed patients than in healthy donors, and lower still in relapsed/refractory patients. The study covered only a single clinical trial cohort, and the causes of the repertoire differences, possibly disease activity or prior therapy, were still not defined. CD4+ but not CD8+ TCR diversity rose significantly by C4D1 (p=0.0027 vs p=0.16), most apparent in complete responders (p=0.02). Among trial patients, those achieving complete response had baseline diversity similar to that of newly diagnosed patients, while diversity was significantly lower in partial responders and progressors.

The Qiagen DNeasy kit was used to extract genomic DNA from unsorted PBMCs and from the negatively selected CD4+ and CD8+ fractions. Using primers that anneal to V and J segments, immunoSEQ multiplex PCR amplified the TCR beta CDR3 regions. A synthetic immune receptor repertoire was used to minimize amplification bias, and remaining bias was computationally removed after sequencing. As for the original processing: Custom Python scripts were used to quantify repertoire diversity as the Shannon entropy index. The unsorted, CD4+ and CD8+ repertoires were each analyzed separately, with the exception of combined analyses, where CD4+ and CD8+ sequences were merged in silico. A clone counted as expanded when the clone's frequency after treatment rose at least 2-fold relative to C1D1, and clones undetected at baseline were given a pseudocount of 0.5. Clones with 0 or 1 copy at C1D1 were defined as singleton clones, while clones with 2 or more copies were defined as non-singleton clones. Clones expanded in unsorted samples were assigned a CD4+, CD8+ or unknown annotation through matching of protein sequences in sorted samples from the same patient. Wilcoxon tests were applied to paired samples to test diversity changes from C1D1 to C4D1. TCRdb took over this immuneACCESS table, retaining in-frame rearrangements with V and J assigned. Such tables are incomplete; in checked studies, under half of the missing clones stem from an unresolved V gene, and the remainder is unexplained. For V, J and clone size, that table is used; D and trimming come from the DNA. The table for this sample lists some 30,000 clones; around 84% of them were counted only once. The ten largest clonotypes hold about 0.85% of the sample.

The CDR3 spans 13 residues, from the cysteine through the phenylalanine. Kept here is only the CDR3 DNA, which spans 39 bases and is read in frame from base 1. Sequences SQVTM (CDR1) and ANQGSEA (CDR2) are obtained from the germline V gene. V lost 6 bases and J lost 10 bases; the stretch between them is 22 bases long. Of note for this clone: Its recognized antigen is unknown. No much larger clone is present one base from it, and per-base qualities are unavailable.

The receptor chain draws on TRBV29-1 and TRBJ2-7; the D segment could be TRBD2, given 6 matching bases. Sample: CD4+ T cells from blood, taken before the fourth cycle of nivolumab. The source of this sequence is a human donor with classical Hodgkin lymphoma. This receptor has the CDR3 CSVGEEEQHPQYF. The bases are TGCAGCGTGGGGGAGGAGGAACAGCACCCCCAGTACTTC.